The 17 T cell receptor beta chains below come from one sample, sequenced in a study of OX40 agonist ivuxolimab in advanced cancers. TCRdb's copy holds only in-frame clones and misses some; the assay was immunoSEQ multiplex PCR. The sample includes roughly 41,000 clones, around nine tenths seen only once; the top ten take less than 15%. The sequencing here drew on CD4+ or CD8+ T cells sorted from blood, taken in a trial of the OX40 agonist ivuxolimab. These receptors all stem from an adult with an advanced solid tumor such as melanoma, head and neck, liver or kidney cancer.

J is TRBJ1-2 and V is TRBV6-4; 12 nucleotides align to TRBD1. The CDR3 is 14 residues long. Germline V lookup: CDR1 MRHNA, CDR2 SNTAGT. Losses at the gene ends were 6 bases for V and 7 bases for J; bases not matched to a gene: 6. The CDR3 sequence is CASSTGQGAGGYTF. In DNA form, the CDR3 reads TGTGCCAGCAGCACGGGACAGGGGGCGGGTGGCTACACCTTC.

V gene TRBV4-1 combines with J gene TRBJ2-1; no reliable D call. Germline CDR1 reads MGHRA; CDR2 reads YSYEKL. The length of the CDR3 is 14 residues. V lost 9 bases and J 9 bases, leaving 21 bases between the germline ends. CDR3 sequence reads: CAREITEIRPEQFF. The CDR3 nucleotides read TGCGCCAGGGAAATCACGGAAATCAGACCTGAGCAGTTCTTC.

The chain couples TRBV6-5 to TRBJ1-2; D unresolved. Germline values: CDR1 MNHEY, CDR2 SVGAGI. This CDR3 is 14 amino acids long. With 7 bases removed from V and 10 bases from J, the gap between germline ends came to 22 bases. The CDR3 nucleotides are TGTGCCAGCACCATAAGTCTGGTGTGGTCAGACTACACCTTC. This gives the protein CASTISLVWSDYTF.

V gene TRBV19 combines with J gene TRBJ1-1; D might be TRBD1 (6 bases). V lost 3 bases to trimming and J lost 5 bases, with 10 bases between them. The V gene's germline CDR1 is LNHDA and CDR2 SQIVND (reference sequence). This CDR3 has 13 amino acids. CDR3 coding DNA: TGTGCCAGTAGTATTTCAGGGGTAACTGAAGCTTTCTTT. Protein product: CASSISGVTEAFF.

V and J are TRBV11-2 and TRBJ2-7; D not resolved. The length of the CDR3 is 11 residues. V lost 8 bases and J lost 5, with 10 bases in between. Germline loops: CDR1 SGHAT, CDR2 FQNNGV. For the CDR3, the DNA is TGTGCCAGCGGCCTTGGCAACGAGCAGTACTTC. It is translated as CASGLGNEQYF.

CDR3 coding DNA: TGCGCCAGCAGTCGTAGCGACACCGGGGAGCTGTTTTTT. Its protein is CASSRSDTGELFF. The chain combines TRBV4-3 with TRBJ2-2; tentatively, D is TRBD2 (5 bases). The V and J ends lost 6 bases and 3 bases respectively, with 8 bases between them. The CDR3 is 13 residues long. Germline values: CDR1 LGHNA, CDR2 YSLEER.

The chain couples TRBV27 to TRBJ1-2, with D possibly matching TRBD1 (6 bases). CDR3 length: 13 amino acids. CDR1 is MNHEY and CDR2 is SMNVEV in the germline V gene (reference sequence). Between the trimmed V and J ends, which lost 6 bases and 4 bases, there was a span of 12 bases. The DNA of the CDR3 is TGTGCCAGCAGGACAGGTCTCGGCTATGGCTACACCTTC. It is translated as CASRTGLGYGYTF.

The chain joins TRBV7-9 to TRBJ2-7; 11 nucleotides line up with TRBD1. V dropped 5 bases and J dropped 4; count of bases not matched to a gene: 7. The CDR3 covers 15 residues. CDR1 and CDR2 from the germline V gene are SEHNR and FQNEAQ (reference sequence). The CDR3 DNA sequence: TGTGCCAGCAGCCCAGGACAGGGGGCTTATTACGAGCAGTACTTC. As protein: CASSPGQGAYYEQYF.

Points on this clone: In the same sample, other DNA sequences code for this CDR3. The CDR3 DNA reads TGTGCCAGCAGTCCAGGGGGCAATGAGCAGTTCTTC. It encodes CASSPGGNEQFF. The V gene is TRBV6-5, the J gene TRBJ2-1; 7 positions match TRBD1. Germline V CDR1 and CDR2: MNHEY, SVGAGI. This CDR3 spans 12 amino acids. V trimming: 5 bases; J trimming: 6 bases; junction bases outside the gene matches: 1.

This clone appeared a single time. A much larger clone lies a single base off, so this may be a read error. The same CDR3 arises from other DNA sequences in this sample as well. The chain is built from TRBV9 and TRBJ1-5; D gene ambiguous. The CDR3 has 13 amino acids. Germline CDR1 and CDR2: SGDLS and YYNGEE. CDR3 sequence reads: CASSVAPTQPQHF. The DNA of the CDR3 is TGTGCCAGCAGCGTAGCTCCTACCCAGCCTCAGCATTTT.

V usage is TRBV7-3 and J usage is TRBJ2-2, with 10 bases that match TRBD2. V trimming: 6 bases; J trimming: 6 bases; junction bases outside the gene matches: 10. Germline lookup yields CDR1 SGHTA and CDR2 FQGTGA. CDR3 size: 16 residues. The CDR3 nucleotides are TGTGCCAGCAGACCTAGCGGGGGCTCCCTCCCCGGGGAGCTGTTTTTT. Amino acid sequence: CASRPSGGSLPGELFF.

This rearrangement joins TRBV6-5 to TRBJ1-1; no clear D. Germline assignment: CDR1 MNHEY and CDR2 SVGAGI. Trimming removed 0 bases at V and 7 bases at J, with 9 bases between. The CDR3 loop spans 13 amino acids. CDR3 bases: TGTGCCAGCAGTTACTCGGCAGAGAGTGAAGCTTTCTTT. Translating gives CASSYSAESEAFF.

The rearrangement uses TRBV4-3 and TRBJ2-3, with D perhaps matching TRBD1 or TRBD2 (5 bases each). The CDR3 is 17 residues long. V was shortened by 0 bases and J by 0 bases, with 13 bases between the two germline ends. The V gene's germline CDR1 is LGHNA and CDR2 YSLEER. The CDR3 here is CASSQDGGLPSTDTQYF. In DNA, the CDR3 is TGCGCCAGCAGCCAAGATGGGGGTCTCCCTAGCACAGATACGCAGTATTTT.

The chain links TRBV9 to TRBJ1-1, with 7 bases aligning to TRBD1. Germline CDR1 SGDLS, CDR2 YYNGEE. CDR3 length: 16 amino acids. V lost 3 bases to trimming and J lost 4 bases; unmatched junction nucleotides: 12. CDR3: CASSGSLTRDSTEAFF. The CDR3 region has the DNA TGTGCCAGCAGCGGTAGTCTGACCCGGGACAGCACTGAAGCTTTCTTT. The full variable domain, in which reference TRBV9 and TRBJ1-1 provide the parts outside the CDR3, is DSGVTQTPKHLITATGQRVTLRCSPRSGDLSVYWYQQSLDQGLQFLIQYYNGEERAKGNILERFSAQQFPDLHSELNLSSLELGDSALYFCASSGSLTRDSTEAFFGQGTRLTVV.

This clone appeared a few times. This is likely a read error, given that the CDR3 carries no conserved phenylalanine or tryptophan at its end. CDR3 nucleotides: TGTGCCAGCGGCCCTCAGATACGAAATTCACCCCTCCACCTT. The encoded protein is CASGPQIRNSPLHL. The gene calls are TRBV5-8 and TRBJ1-6; unclear D gene. V lost 7 bases, J lost 7 bases, and 15 bases lay in between. The CDR3 spans 14 residues. The germline gives CDR1 SGHTS, CDR2 YDEGEE.

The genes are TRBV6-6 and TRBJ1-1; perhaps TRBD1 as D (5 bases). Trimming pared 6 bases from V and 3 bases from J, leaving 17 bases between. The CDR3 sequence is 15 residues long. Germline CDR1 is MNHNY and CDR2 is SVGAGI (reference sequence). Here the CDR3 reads CASRPLYGGHTEAFF. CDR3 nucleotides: TGTGCCAGCAGGCCTTTGTATGGGGGTCACACTGAAGCTTTCTTT.

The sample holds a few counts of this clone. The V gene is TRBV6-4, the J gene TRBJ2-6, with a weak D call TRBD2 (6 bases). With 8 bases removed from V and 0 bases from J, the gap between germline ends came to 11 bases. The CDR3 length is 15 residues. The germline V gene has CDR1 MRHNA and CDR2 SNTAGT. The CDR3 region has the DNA TGTGCCAGCTCGTCGCGGGGCTCTGGGGCCAACGTCCTGACTTTC. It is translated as CASSSRGSGANVLTF.